The rows below give T cell receptor beta chains drawn from one sample of a study of T cell responses to AZD1222 COVID-19 vaccine. The repertoire was sequenced with immunoSEQ multiplex PCR; TCRdb's copy has only in-frame clones and lacks some. The sample has 120,000 to 150,000 clones, roughly 88% seen once; the top ten hold 1.5% to 2%. The material sequenced was peripheral blood, taken 28 days after the second AZD1222 dose. Every receptor here comes from an adult who received the AZD1222 COVID-19 vaccine. Both conserved end residues are part of each CDR3.

V	J	CDR3
TRBV6-2/TRBV6-3	TRBJ1-1	CASSYSGRGNTEAFF
TRBV5-1	TRBJ1-2	CASSLGTGRLFDYGYTF
TRBV10-2	TRBJ1-1	CASTVGSFTEAFF
TRBV19	TRBJ1-5	CASKPQGPRNQPQHF
TRBV2	TRBJ2-1	CASSGDGNEQFF
TRBV28	TRBJ1-2	CASSSGLAGNYGYTF
TRBV9	TRBJ2-4	CASSPREGGGSLYF
TRBV29-1	TRBJ2-7	CSVGGGQYHEQYF
TRBV18	TRBJ1-1	CASSDLGGNTEAFF
TRBV5-1	TRBJ1-1	CASSPDRAQNTEAFF
TRBV6-6	TRBJ2-7	CASSLTPPLAGATYEQYF
TRBV5-6	TRBJ1-2	CASSYSYGYTF
TRBV11-2	TRBJ2-3	CASSALSGFYTDTQYF
TRBV27	TRBJ2-6	CASSPPGNAGANVLTF
TRBV6-4	TRBJ2-2	CASSGDYNTGELFF
TRBV19	TRBJ1-5	CASSEGRNSNQPQHF
TRBV21-1	TRBJ1-6	CASSCGRSSYNSPLHF
TRBV30	TRBJ2-1	CAWSRSLAVYNEQFF
TRBV19	TRBJ2-1	CASSPYTGQGGNEQFF
TRBV7-9	TRBJ2-7	CASSPSATSYEQYF
TRBV7-9	TRBJ1-6	CASSTGENSPLHF
TRBV5-4	TRBJ2-1	CASSLVGRAVNEQFF
TRBV2	TRBJ2-7	CASRVVGDEQYF
TRBV7-3	TRBJ2-2	CASSFHSGVGTGELFF
TRBV28	TRBJ1-2	CASSLRQGNYGYTF
TRBV28	TRBJ2-6	CASSSVGRAVGANVLTF
TRBV4-2	TRBJ2-2	CASSQGAHTGELFF